This entry lists 21 T cell receptor beta chains sequenced from one sample in a study of blood T cell repertoires in COVID-19. Some clones are missing from TCRdb's copy, which holds only in-frame ones; the method was immunoSEQ multiplex PCR. The table has 300,000 or so clones, around 86% seen once. The sample was PBMCs or T cells enriched from blood (not recorded which). The source of these receptors is a woman aged 18-29 years who had recovered from COVID-19.

This rearrangement joins TRBV5-1 to TRBJ2-1, with D perhaps matching TRBD2 (7 bases). In germline, CDR1 is SGHRS, CDR2 YFSETQ. The CDR3 is made up of 14 amino acids. Trimming took off 4 bases at V and 6 bases at J, with 14 bases between the two ends. CDR3 sequence reads: CASSGGLQGNEQFF. The CDR3 DNA follows: TGCGCCAGCAGCGGGGGACTACAGGGCAATGAGCAGTTCTTC.

Many counts were recorded for this clone. This sequence joins TRBV19 and TRBJ2-3, with a tentative D call TRBD2 (7 bases). This CDR3 has 18 amino acids. V was shortened by 3 bases and J by 1 base, with 20 bases between the two germline ends. Germline lookup yields CDR1 LNHDA and CDR2 SQIVND (reference sequence). Here the CDR3 DNA reads TGTGCCAGTAGTATCCGGGGGGCTCTTGGGTTTGGCACAGATACGCAGTATTTT. It yields the protein CASSIRGALGFGTDTQYF. Filled out from reference TRBV19 and TRBJ2-3, the complete variable domain reads DGGITQSPKYLFRKEGQNVTLSCEQNLNHDAMYWYRQDPGQGLRLIYYSQIVNDFQKGDIAEGYSVSREKKESFPLTVTSAQKNPTAFYLCASSIRGALGFGTDTQYFGPGTRLTVL.

The chain combines TRBV29-1 with TRBJ2-7; 11 bases agree with TRBD1. V was clipped by 5 bases and J by 6 bases; unmatched bases: 6. This CDR3 is 13 amino acids long. Germline CDR1 and CDR2: SQVTM and ANQGSEA. CDR3 protein: CSVLGTGGPEQYF. For the CDR3, the DNA is TGCAGCGTTCTAGGGACAGGGGGTCCCGAGCAGTACTTC.

Remarks on this clone: A much larger clone is a single base away; this may be a read error. V gene TRBV7-3 combines with J gene TRBJ1-2; 9 positions match TRBD1. Trimming took 5 bases from V and 5 from J; bases not matched to a gene: 3. The V gene's germline CDR1 is SGHTA and CDR2 FQGTGA. The length of the CDR3 is 13 residues. CDR3 DNA sequence: TGTGCCAGCAGCCCCGGGACAGGGTATGGCTACACCTTC. This encodes CASSPGTGYGYTF.

This sequence joins TRBV7-9 and TRBJ1-1; maybe TRBD1 (5 bases). V shed 8 bases and J shed 6 bases, with 13 bases lying between them. Looked up from germline, CDR1 is SEHNR and CDR2 is FQNEAQ (reference sequence). CDR3 length: 12 amino acids. The CDR3, as DNA: TGTGCCAGCGGGAAGGGGCTCGCTGAAGCTTTCTTT. Translation: CASGKGLAEAFF.

The chain is built from TRBV24-1 and TRBJ2-1, with D possibly being TRBD1 (5 bases). CDR1 KGHDR and CDR2 SFDVKD come from the germline V gene. The ends were cut back, 6 bases at V and 8 bases at J, with 10 bases in the middle. This CDR3 is 12 amino acids long. CDR3 amino acids: CATSRGPYEQFF. The CDR3 nucleotides read TGTGCCACCAGTAGGGGCCCGTATGAGCAGTTCTTC.

The chain is built from TRBV5-1 and TRBJ2-5, with 8 bases identical to TRBD1. Unmatched junction bases numbered 7, after V lost 4 bases and J lost 5 bases. The CDR3 totals 14 residues. CDR1 SGHRS and CDR2 YFSETQ come from the germline V gene. CDR3 nucleotide sequence: TGCGCCAGCAGCCCAGGACAGGGTCCGGAGACCCAGTACTTC. Translating gives CASSPGQGPETQYF.

J is TRBJ2-1 and V is TRBV11-1; D is undetermined. V was pared by 0 bases and J by 3 bases, with 6 bases between. CDR1 is SGHAT and CDR2 is FQDESV in the germline V gene (reference sequence). The CDR3 covers 14 residues. The CDR3 loop reads CASSLAGIYNEQFF. In nucleotides, the CDR3 is TGTGCCAGCAGCTTAGCCGGTATCTACAATGAGCAGTTCTTC.

The chain couples TRBV4-1 to TRBJ2-7; 7 bases align to TRBD1. This CDR3 is built from 14 residues. Germline CDR1 reads MGHRA; CDR2 reads YSYEKL. V shed 6 bases, J shed 7 bases, and the junction held 12 bases outside the gene matches. As DNA, the CDR3 is TGCGCCAGCAGTTACAGGGACAGCGTAGGTGAGCAGTACTTC. Encoded protein: CASSYRDSVGEQYF.

The chain carries TRBV3-1 (or the pseudogene TRBV3-2) and TRBJ1-2; weak D call: TRBD1 (6 bases). This CDR3 is 13 amino acids long. V was trimmed by 8 bases and J by 5 bases, leaving 15 bases between them. Germline V gives CDR1 LGHDT, CDR2 YNNKEL (reference sequence). CDR3: CASRPGHKYGYTF. The CDR3 region has the DNA TGTGCCAGCCGACCGGGACATAAGTATGGCTACACCTTC.

J is TRBJ1-5 and V is TRBV21-1; TRBD1 is the table's D call and was not checked against the DNA. TRBV21-1 is deemed a pseudogene. This CDR3 region has 11 residues. The DNA of the CDR3 is TGTGCCAGCAACGGACAGAAGGCCCAGCATTTT. As protein: CASNGQKAQHF.

CDR3 protein: CASSPPGQGKTDTQYF. CDR3 in DNA: TGCGCCAGCAGCCCGCCGGGACAGGGAAAAACAGATACGCAGTATTTT. This chain connects TRBV4-1 to TRBJ2-3, with TRBD1 matching over 9 bases. Germline-derived CDR1 and CDR2 are MGHRA and YSYEKL. The CDR3 runs to 16 residues. J was trimmed by 3 bases and V by 4 bases; bases with no gene match: 8.

The J gene is TRBJ1-3, the V gene TRBV4-2; D might be TRBD1 (5 bases). From germline, CDR1 is LGHNA and CDR2 YNFKEQ. The CDR3 spans 18 residues. Trimming took 0 bases from V and 4 from J, leaving 19 bases between them. CDR3 residues: CASSQELSRQGKGNTIYF. The CDR3 nucleotides are TGTGCCAGCAGCCAAGAACTCTCGCGCCAGGGAAAAGGAAACACCATATATTTT.

The CDR3 region has the DNA TGTGCCAGCAGCTCCTACAGGTTCGGGACTGAAGCTTTCTTT. Amino acids: CASSSYRFGTEAFF. V and J are TRBV6-5 and TRBJ1-1; TRBD1 might be the D (5 bases). The CDR3 runs to 14 residues. The germline V gene encodes CDR1 MNHEY and CDR2 SVGAGI. With 6 bases removed from V and 5 bases from J, the gap between germline ends came to 16 bases.

The V gene is TRBV11-1, the J gene TRBJ1-1; D is perhaps TRBD1 (6 bases). In germline, CDR1 is SGHAT, CDR2 FQDESV (reference sequence). This CDR3 is built from 16 residues. Trimming removed 5 bases at V and 5 bases at J, with 21 bases between. This CDR3 is CASSPYREGGRTEAFF. DNA for the CDR3: TGTGCCAGCAGCCCTTACAGGGAGGGAGGAAGAACTGAAGCTTTCTTT.

This chain uses TRBV7-3 with TRBJ2-5, with 8 bases matching TRBD2. V gave up 2 bases and J gave up 1 base; unmatched junction bases: 3. The CDR3 totals 15 residues. Germline CDR1 is SGHTA and CDR2 is FQGTGA. The CDR3: CASSLSGGPQETQYF. Written as DNA, the CDR3 is TGTGCCAGCAGCTTATCGGGAGGGCCCCAAGAGACCCAGTACTTC.

Only a few counts were recorded for this clone. This sequence joins TRBV3-1 (or the pseudogene TRBV3-2) and TRBJ2-2; 11 bases map to TRBD2. CDR1 and CDR2 from the germline V gene are LGHDT and YNNKEL (reference sequence). This CDR3 region has 16 residues. With 3 bases clipped from V and 7 bases from J, the junction kept 7 bases outside the gene matches. In DNA, the CDR3 is TGTGCCAGCAGCCATAATCTAGCGGGAGGTCACGGGGAGCTGTTTTTT. Translated: CASSHNLAGGHGELFF.

A single count supports this clone. The V gene is TRBV2, the J gene TRBJ2-2; 8 positions match TRBD1. Per the germline V gene, CDR1 is SNHLY and CDR2 is FYNNEI. This CDR3 has 18 residues. Trimming cost V 2 bases and J 6 bases; bases outside gene matches: 14. CDR3 nucleotide sequence: TGTGCCAGCAGTGAACCGGCCAGGGGGCCAAAGGGAGCCGGGGAGCTGTTTTTT. Protein sequence: CASSEPARGPKGAGELFF.

This clone was counted between two and nine times. CDR3: CASSQDRGKLFF. CDR3 in DNA: TGCGCCAGCAGCCAAGATCGAGGGAAACTGTTTTTT. The rearrangement joins TRBV4-1 to TRBJ1-4; no firm D call. From germline, CDR1 is MGHRA and CDR2 YSYEKL. The CDR3 has 12 amino acids. The V end was cut by 0 bases, the J end by 11 bases, with 7 bases between.

In DNA, the CDR3 is TGTGCCTGGAGTAGTAAACTAGCGGGAGTGGATGAGCAGTTCTTC. Residues: CAWSSKLAGVDEQFF. The chain carries TRBV30 and TRBJ2-1; 11 bases line up with TRBD2. The germline V gene has CDR1 GTSNPN and CDR2 SVGIG (reference sequence). This CDR3 region has 15 residues. After removal of 2 bases from V and 8 bases from J, the junction contained 8 bases not matched to a gene.

This sequence joins TRBV28 and TRBJ1-1; TRBD1 agrees at 7 bases. The CDR3 has 14 residues. V was clipped by 5 bases and J by 4 bases; unmatched bases: 7. Germline CDR1 and CDR2: MDHEN and SYDVKM. The CDR3 sequence is CASSQGVTGTEAFF. CDR3 coding DNA: TGTGCCAGCAGTCAGGGGGTTACGGGCACTGAAGCTTTCTTT. The entire variable domain, with the rest obtained from reference TRBV28 and TRBJ1-1, is as follows: DVKVTQSSRYLVKRTGEKVFLECVQDMDHENMFWYRQDPGLGLRLIYFSYDVKMKEKGDIPEGYSVSREKKERFSLILESASTNQTSMYLCASSQGVTGTEAFFGQGTRLTVV.